This entry features one T cell receptor beta chain sequence. The antigen remains undetermined. This CDR3 is 13 amino acids long. Between the trimmed V and J ends, which lost 5 bases and 5 bases, there was a span of 12 bases. Per sample, no less than 5.5 micrograms of total RNA were extracted. Combining a sample-barcoded 5' primer with a J-beta primer mix, a second PCR ran for about 7 to 12 cycles. Each cDNA molecule received a tag from a template-switch adaptor that had 12 random nucleotides. TCRdb recomputed calls from the 5' RACE reads with MiXCR, one row per CDR3 protein. Of 1.8 million or so distinct CDR3 sequences in the sample, approximately 39% are singletons; the top ten hold 20% to 25%. The sample originates from a study of blood T cells in healthy people across ages. Study at large: Using template switching, researchers captured about one barcoded beta molecule for each two T cells. Whole-study findings and limits: TCR beta diversity correlated strongly with naive T cell percentage.

The source material was blood. The sequence was obtained from a human donor in good health. The rearrangement joins TRBV12-3 or TRBV12-4 to TRBJ1-2; D unclear. The DNA of the CDR3 is TGTGCCAGCAGTCGCTATGCCCTATATGGCTACACCTTC. Encoded protein: CASSRYALYGYTF.